This TCR beta chain appears in the sequencing data of a study of T cells in Graves' hyperthyroidism and ophthalmopathy. Comments on this clonotype: The antigen remains undetermined.

Study-wide results and limits: Most clonotypes that expanded in the thyroid above 0.001 also showed up in blood.

What was amplified from RNA transcripts were TCR beta CDR3 regions. First-round RT-PCR targeting the TCR CDR3 was performed with the HTBI primer set. TCRdb called the multiplex PCR reads again in MiXCR, with one record for every CDR3 protein. The sample holds approximately 570,000 distinct CDR3 sequences; 15% to 20% are singletons and the top ten take 45% to 50%. Germline lookup yields CDR1 DFQATT and CDR2 SNEGSKA (reference sequence). J was trimmed by 4 bases and V by 1 base; bases with no gene match: 8. CDR3 length: 16 residues. Individuals with ophthalmopathy presented a Clinical Activity Score of at least 3, a NOSPECS grade of at least 4 and a duration under 3 months. Used for diagnoses were clinical symptoms, serum thyroxine and TRAb, thyroid ultrasound and orbital computed tomography.

This chain connects TRBV20-1 to TRBJ1-3; 9 bases match TRBD1. The receptor was isolated from a man aged 35 to 55 with Graves' ophthalmopathy. Sequencing was done on a sample of blood. CDR3 nucleotide sequence: TGCAGTGCTAGAGGCCAACAGGGGGCGGGAGGAAACACCATATATTTT. As protein: CSARGQQGAGGNTIYF.